This TCR beta chain was identified during a study of CD8 T cells in ankylosing spondylitis. V lost 2 bases and J lost 2, with 15 bases in between. Looked up from germline, CDR1 is MNHEY and CDR2 is SMNVEV (reference sequence). This CDR3 region has 16 residues. Quantitative 5'-RACE with molecular barcodes was used to make the TCR beta libraries. TCRdb passed the 5' RACE reads through MiXCR, listing each CDR3 protein once. The sample shows roughly 180,000 distinct CDR3 sequences, 10% to 15% of them seen only once. In this sample, this clonotype turned up a few times. The antigen is not known. Overall study results and limits: Reportedly, significant enrichment of disease-linked clones occurred in matched ankylosing spondylitis synovial fluid. In synovial fluid and blood from reactive arthritis, some motif variants were previously reported. A motif in TCR beta, a set of roughly eight highly homologous variants, appeared characteristic of ankylosing spondylitis blood.

Sequencing was done on a sample of blood, either unsorted or a sorted T cell fraction (not recorded which). This TCR came from a male donor with ankylosing spondylitis or in good health (not recorded which). V usage is TRBV27 and J usage is TRBJ1-2; tentatively, D is TRBD1 (6 bases). In DNA, the CDR3 is TGTGCCAGCAGTTTAACAGGGCGTGCAATCAACTATGGCTACACCTTC. Its translation is CASSLTGRAINYGYTF.